The 9 T cell receptor beta chains reported below all come from one sample, sequenced in a study of identical twins. Each CDR3 protein gets one entry after TCRdb re-called the 5' RACE reads with MiXCR. The repertoire includes 1.5 million to 2 million distinct CDR3 sequences, about 31% of them detected once, and approximately 0.29% sits in the top ten. The sequencing input was cord blood. The receptors were gathered from a newborn girl in good health.

This sequence joins TRBV11-2 and TRBJ2-5, with D possibly matching TRBD2 (6 bases). V was shortened by 5 bases and J by 5 bases, with 21 bases between the two germline ends. Germline CDR1 SGHAT, CDR2 FQNNGV. The CDR3 loop spans 16 amino acids. The CDR3 DNA reads as TGTGCCAGCAGCAGGGGCTCTCTGCGGGAAATGGAGACCCAGTACTTC. Encoded protein: CASSRGSLREMETQYF.

This clonotype was counted many times. CDR3 nucleotides: TGCAGCGTTGAAGATCTGGAGCGGGAGGCCCACAATGAGCAGTTCTTC. This translates into CSVEDLEREAHNEQFF. The chain joins TRBV29-1 to TRBJ2-1, with 9 bases fitting TRBD2. V was pared by 0 bases and J by 5 bases, with 8 bases of the junction left unmatched. Per germline, CDR1 SQVTM and CDR2 ANQGSEA. This CDR3 has 16 amino acids.

This chain connects TRBV7-2 to TRBJ2-3; TRBD2 matches 12 bases. The CDR3 is made up of 14 amino acids. Per the germline V gene, CDR1 is SGHTA and CDR2 is FQGNSA. The J segment lost 6 bases and the V segment lost 8 bases, leaving 6 bases of the junction unmatched. The CDR3 protein is CASALAGGGDTQYF. CDR3 nucleotides: TGTGCCAGCGCACTAGCGGGGGGCGGTGATACGCAGTATTTT.

This clonotype was found a few times. The V call is TRBV27, the J call TRBJ2-7; 7 bases are shared with TRBD1. Germline V lookup: CDR1 MNHEY, CDR2 SMNVEV (reference sequence). This CDR3 contains 14 residues. J was trimmed by 3 bases and V by 0 bases; bases with no gene match: 2. The CDR3 spells CASSLSRTGYEQYF. The CDR3 DNA sequence: TGTGCCAGCAGTTTATCGAGGACAGGCTACGAGCAGTACTTC.

This clonotype was seen more than once but under ten times. The chain is built from TRBV3-1 and TRBJ1-2; D not resolved. Trimming removed 0 bases from V and 4 bases from J, with 15 bases in between. Germline V lookup: CDR1 LGHDT, CDR2 YNNKEL (reference sequence). This CDR3 is built from 16 residues. The CDR3 protein is CASSQEPLFGSYGYTF. CDR3 coding DNA: TGTGCCAGCAGCCAAGAGCCCCTGTTCGGAAGCTATGGCTACACCTTC. Full variable domain (missing parts from reference TRBV3-1 and TRBJ1-2): DTAVSQTPKYLVTQMGNDKSIKCEQNLGHDTMYWYKQDSKKFLKIMFSYNNKELIINETVPNRFSPKSPDKAHLNLHINSLELGDSAVYFCASSQEPLFGSYGYTFGSGTRLTVV.

DNA of the CDR3: TGTGCCAGCAGCTTGCATAAGGGATATGGCTACACCTTC. It translates to CASSLHKGYGYTF. V gene TRBV5-6 combines with J gene TRBJ1-2; D call uncertain. CDR1 and CDR2 from the germline V gene are SGHDT and YYEEEE. Trimming removed 1 base from V and 5 bases from J, with 9 bases in between. CDR3 length equals 13 residues.

This clonotype was observed a handful of times. The genes are TRBV20-1 and TRBJ2-1; D not certain. CDR3 size: 11 residues. V dropped 0 bases and J dropped 12 bases, with 9 bases sitting between them. Germline loops: CDR1 DFQATT, CDR2 SNEGSKA (reference sequence). CDR3 residues: CSAREGSRQFF. The CDR3 nucleotides read TGCAGTGCTAGAGAAGGCAGCCGGCAGTTCTTC.

The sample holds one count of this clonotype. The V and J genes are TRBV7-6 and TRBJ2-2; D is uncertain. This CDR3 is built from 13 residues. Trimming removed 3 bases at V and 5 bases at J, with 7 bases between. Germline V gene data show CDR1 as SGHVS and CDR2 as FNYEAQ. For the CDR3, the DNA is TGTGCCAGCAGCTTCCAGACGACCGGGGAGCTGTTTTTT. Protein: CASSFQTTGELFF.

This clonotype turned up a few times. This sequence joins TRBV7-2 and TRBJ2-3, with D uncertain. Germline CDR1 reads SGHTA; CDR2 reads FQGNSA. The CDR3 covers 15 residues. The V and J ends lost 5 bases and 0 bases respectively, with 12 bases between them. CDR3 in DNA: TGTGCCAGCAGCCTTTGGGTCCCTAGCACAGATACGCAGTATTTT. Amino acids: CASSLWVPSTDTQYF.